The 25 T cell receptor beta chains in this list originate from one sample, sequenced in a study of Graves' ophthalmopathy and Graves' hyperthyroidism. RNA transcripts were the source from which TCR beta CDR3 regions were amplified. In the first round, RT-PCR was carried out with HTBI primers, and a multiplex PCR formed the second round. TCRdb re-derived calls from the multiplex PCR reads in MiXCR, one entry per CDR3 protein. The sample lists over a million distinct CDR3 sequences, roughly two fifths occurring once. Sequencing was performed on peripheral blood or thyroid tissue (not recorded which). These receptors came from an adult man with Graves' hyperthyroidism.

CDR3 nucleotide sequence: TGCAGTGCTAGACTAGCGGGGATTCAAGAGACCCAGTACTTC. It specifies CSARLAGIQETQYF. This sequence joins TRBV20-1 and TRBJ2-5, with 9 nucleotides matching TRBD2. CDR3 length equals 14 residues. CDR1 and CDR2 from the germline V gene are DFQATT and SNEGSKA (reference sequence). Trimming at V came to 2 bases and at J to 2 bases, leaving 3 bases not matched to a gene.

This clonotype was found once. The rearrangement uses TRBV5-1 and TRBJ2-2; D might be TRBD1 (6 bases). This CDR3 comprises 17 residues. V was trimmed by 4 bases and J by 1 base, leaving 17 bases between them. Germline V gene data show CDR1 as SGHRS and CDR2 as YFSETQ. The CDR3 sequence is CASSPKTETGNTGELFF. CDR3 nucleotides: TGCGCCAGCAGCCCCAAGACAGAGACAGGGAACACCGGGGAGCTGTTTTTT.

The rearrangement links TRBV7-9 to TRBJ2-2, with D possibly being TRBD2 (5 bases). Germline lookup yields CDR1 SEHNR and CDR2 FQNEAQ (reference sequence). V was trimmed by 1 base and J by 3 bases, leaving 12 bases between them. The length of the CDR3 is 16 residues. CDR3 nucleotides: TGTGCCAGCAGCTTAGAAGGGAGAAGGGACACCGGGGAGCTGTTTTTT. It codes for CASSLEGRRDTGELFF.

About this clonotype itself: The conserved phenylalanine or tryptophan normally closing the CDR3 is absent here, so this likely arose from a read error. This rearrangement joins TRBV12-3 or TRBV12-4 to TRBJ2-5; the D gene is possibly TRBD1 (6 bases). The CDR3 has 15 amino acids. The ends were cut back, 3 bases at V and 5 bases at J, with 16 bases in the middle. CDR3 sequence: CASSFPTGTKETQYL. The DNA for the CDR3 is TGTGCCAGCAGTTTCCCCACCGGGACAAAGGAGACCCAGTACCTC.

V is TRBV7-2 and J is TRBJ2-5; D may be TRBD2 (5 bases). The DNA end lines up better with TRBJ2-1; the J call may be wrong. This CDR3 is 13 amino acids long. The germline gives CDR1 SGHTA, CDR2 FQGNSA. The CDR3 DNA is TGTGCCAGCAGTTCAGGTACTAGTCGTGAACAGTTCTTC. This translates into CASSSGTSREQFF.

This clonotype was detected once. V and J are TRBV10-3 and TRBJ2-7; possibly TRBD1 or TRBD2 for D (6 bases each). CDR3 length equals 15 residues. The V and J ends lost 2 bases and 1 base respectively, with 12 bases between them. Germline values: CDR1 ENHRY, CDR2 SYGVKD. CDR3 sequence reads: CAISERGGTSYEQYF. The CDR3 coding sequence is TGTGCCATCAGTGAGAGAGGGGGGACATCCTACGAGCAGTACTTC.

V gene TRBV24-1 combines with J gene TRBJ1-2; tentatively, D is TRBD1 (6 bases). From germline, CDR1 is KGHDR and CDR2 SFDVKD. The CDR3 spans 17 residues. The CDR3 sequence: CTASDGTSPGANYGYTF. The CDR3 DNA reads as TGTACCGCCAGTGATGGGACATCCCCAGGGGCTAACTATGGCTACACCTTC.

As regards this clonotype: The junction departs from the called germline gene at one end, perhaps through a read error. The chain couples TRBV6-5 to TRBJ1-4, with TRBD1 identical over 8 bases. Germline loops: CDR1 MNHEY, CDR2 SVGAGI. This CDR3 spans 16 amino acids. The DNA for the CDR3 is TGTGCCAGCCGGACAGGGAAACTCTCAACTAATGAAAAACTGCTTTTT. Translation gives CASRTGKLSTNEKLLF.

This sequence joins TRBV5-6 and TRBJ1-1; 7 nucleotides line up with TRBD1. J was trimmed by 2 bases and V by 4 bases; bases with no gene match: 8. CDR3 size: 15 residues. Germline values: CDR1 SGHDT, CDR2 YYEEEE. The CDR3 sequence is CASSAKGQINTEAFF. For the CDR3, the DNA is TGTGCCAGCAGCGCGAAGGGACAGATAAACACTGAAGCTTTCTTT. Full variable domain (rest looked up from reference TRBV5-6 and TRBJ1-1): DAGVTQSPTHLIKTRGQQVTLRCSPKSGHDTVSWYQQALGQGPQFIFQYYEEEERQRGNFPDRFSGHQFPNYSSELNVNALLLGDSALYLCASSAKGQINTEAFFGQGTRLTVV.

V gene TRBV29-1 combines with J gene TRBJ1-5, with 7 bases lining up with TRBD1. CDR3 length: 13 residues. CDR1 SQVTM and CDR2 ANQGSEA come from the germline V gene. The junction had 8 bases not matched to a gene; V was cut back by 6 bases and J by 6 bases. The CDR3 coding sequence is TGCAGCGTGTGGACAGGAGGTGGTCAGCCCCAGCATTTT. The encoded protein is CSVWTGGGQPQHF.

In its sample, this clonotype was seen a few times. The V call is TRBV6-6, the J call TRBJ1-2, with a tentative D call TRBD1 (5 bases). From germline, CDR1 is MNHNY and CDR2 SVGAGI (reference sequence). The CDR3 totals 16 residues. Trimming cost V 2 bases and J 0 bases, with 13 bases left between them. The CDR3 DNA reads TGTGCCAGCAGTTACCTTACAGGCCCCTCTAACTATGGCTACACCTTC. This gives the protein CASSYLTGPSNYGYTF.

In this sample, this clonotype turned up a few times. The V call is TRBV6-5, the J call TRBJ2-7, with D unresolved. Germline V CDR1 and CDR2: MNHEY, SVGAGI. This CDR3 comprises 12 residues. V lost 6 bases and J 3 bases, leaving 9 bases between the germline ends. The CDR3 here is CASSRVVYEQYF. In DNA form, the CDR3 reads TGTGCCAGCAGCCGAGTTGTCTACGAGCAGTACTTC.

There are a few counts of this clonotype. The V and J genes are TRBV12-3 or TRBV12-4 and TRBJ2-7; 11 bases fit TRBD1. With 5 bases clipped from V and 4 bases from J, the junction kept 4 bases outside the gene matches. The CDR3 extends over 14 amino acids. CDR3 nucleotide sequence: TGTGCCAGCAGTGCGGACAGGGGGCGATACGAGCAGTACTTC. It specifies CASSADRGRYEQYF.

The chain carries TRBV6-5 and TRBJ1-2, with D possibly TRBD1 on 5 matching bases. The V gene lost 5 bases and the J gene lost 0 bases, with 13 bases spanning the gap. Looked up from germline, CDR1 is MNHEY and CDR2 is SVGAGI. CDR3 length: 15 amino acids. The CDR3 bases are TGTGCCAGCAGTGAATTGGGGCGAGCTAACTATGGCTACACCTTC. Its translation: CASSELGRANYGYTF.

This clonotype was observed a handful of times. This chain connects TRBV19 to TRBJ1-4, with 7 bases matching TRBD1. The length of the CDR3 is 18 residues. V lost 9 bases, J lost 3 bases, and 19 bases stayed unmatched. The V gene's germline CDR1 is LNHDA and CDR2 SQIVND (reference sequence). The CDR3 reads CASQPRAGDGTANEKLFF. The CDR3 DNA follows: TGTGCCAGCCAACCGAGAGCGGGAGACGGGACAGCTAATGAAAAACTGTTTTTT.

The J gene is TRBJ1-6, the V gene TRBV12-3 or TRBV12-4; D may be TRBD1 (5 bases). The CDR3 is 15 residues long. V lost 4 bases to trimming and J lost 5 bases, with 12 bases between them. The CDR3 sequence is CASSSLRDHNSPLHF. CDR3 DNA: TGTGCCAGCAGTTCTCTCCGGGACCATAATTCACCCCTCCACTTT.

This clonotype was seen ten or more times. The chain recombines TRBV10-3 with TRBJ1-4; D remains ambiguous. The V gene's germline CDR1 is ENHRY and CDR2 SYGVKD. This CDR3 comprises 13 residues. The germline V and J ends were trimmed by 2 bases and 7 bases, with 8 bases remaining between them. For the CDR3, the DNA is TGTGCCATCAGTGAGGGAGGGTCTGAAAAACTGTTTTTT. Translation gives CAISEGGSEKLFF.

This clonotype showed up just a few times. The chain recombines TRBV9 with TRBJ2-7; 7 nucleotides agree with TRBD1. V trimming: 3 bases; J trimming: 2 bases; junction bases outside the gene matches: 17. The CDR3 loop spans 18 amino acids. Germline V gene sequence: CDR1 SGDLS, CDR2 YYNGEE. This chain's CDR3 is CASSGGPPLTGDPYEQYF. In DNA form, the CDR3 reads TGTGCCAGCAGCGGAGGACCCCCCCTTACAGGGGATCCCTACGAGCAGTACTTC.

The gene calls are TRBV7-2 and TRBJ2-5; 7 bases are shared with TRBD1. Germline CDR1 and CDR2: SGHTA and FQGNSA. The CDR3 runs 15 residues. V dropped 2 bases and J dropped 7; count of bases not matched to a gene: 10. In DNA, the CDR3 is TGTGCCAGCAGCTTACGACAGGGTATGAAAGGGACCCAGTACTTC. Protein product: CASSLRQGMKGTQYF.

At least ten counts were recorded for this clonotype. The chain links TRBV15 to TRBJ1-4, with D maybe TRBD1 (5 bases). The CDR3 is made up of 17 amino acids. V lost 1 base and J lost 2, with 14 bases in between. The germline CDR1 and CDR2 sequences are LNHNV and YYDKDF (reference sequence). The CDR3 DNA is TGTGCCACCAGCAGAGTGGGGGACGGTTTTACTAATGAAAAACTGTTTTTT. Residues: CATSRVGDGFTNEKLFF.

The J gene is TRBJ2-7, the V gene TRBV7-6, with TRBD2 matching 10 bases. J was trimmed by 5 bases and V by 0 bases; bases with no gene match: 4. The CDR3 totals 15 residues. Germline V gene data show CDR1 as SGHVS and CDR2 as FNYEAQ. The CDR3 nucleotides read TGTGCCAGCAGCTTAGCGCAGCGGGGGGGCGACGAGCAGTACTTC. Protein product: CASSLAQRGGDEQYF.

For this clonotype: It may be a read error: a sequence one base away is much more abundant. This rearrangement joins TRBV7-2 to TRBJ2-7, with D tentatively TRBD1 or TRBD2 (6 bases each). The CDR3 runs to 13 residues. The germline CDR1 and CDR2 sequences are SGHTA and FQGNSA. CDR3 loop: CARSFEGGYEQYF. DNA of the CDR3: TGTGCCAGAAGCTTCGAGGGGGGCTACGAGCAGTACTTC.

There are many counts of this clonotype. This rearrangement joins TRBV5-1 to TRBJ1-2; 11 positions agree with TRBD1. This CDR3 has 14 amino acids. CDR1 is SGHRS and CDR2 is YFSETQ in the germline V gene. With V trimmed by 2 bases and J by 6 bases, 3 bases remained unmatched. The CDR3 DNA sequence: TGCGCCAGCAGCTTCGGACAGGGGGCGAATGGCTACACCTTC. As protein: CASSFGQGANGYTF.

Ten or more counts support this clonotype. The chain combines TRBV13 with TRBJ2-7, with a weak D call TRBD1 (6 bases). Per germline, CDR1 PRHDT and CDR2 FYEKMQ (reference sequence). V was clipped by 7 bases and J by 0 bases, with 16 bases between them. This CDR3 is 15 amino acids long. The CDR3 sequence: CASTSGAMLSYEQYF. The CDR3, as DNA: TGTGCCAGCACATCAGGGGCTATGCTCTCCTACGAGCAGTACTTC. Complete variable domain (other parts from reference TRBV13 and TRBJ2-7): AAGVIQSPRHLIKEKRETATLKCYPIPRHDTVYWYQQGPGQDPQFLISFYEKMQSDKGSIPDRFSAQQFSDYHSELNMSSLELGDSALYFCASTSGAMLSYEQYFGPGTRLTVT.

The V call is TRBV28, the J call TRBJ2-7; 8 bases agree with TRBD1. Trimming took 5 bases from V and 2 from J; bases not matched to a gene: 8. Germline CDR1 reads MDHEN; CDR2 reads SYDVKM. The CDR3 is 15 amino acids. CDR3 amino acids: CASSPQQGVAYEQYF. DNA for the CDR3: TGTGCCAGCAGTCCGCAACAGGGGGTGGCCTACGAGCAGTACTTC.